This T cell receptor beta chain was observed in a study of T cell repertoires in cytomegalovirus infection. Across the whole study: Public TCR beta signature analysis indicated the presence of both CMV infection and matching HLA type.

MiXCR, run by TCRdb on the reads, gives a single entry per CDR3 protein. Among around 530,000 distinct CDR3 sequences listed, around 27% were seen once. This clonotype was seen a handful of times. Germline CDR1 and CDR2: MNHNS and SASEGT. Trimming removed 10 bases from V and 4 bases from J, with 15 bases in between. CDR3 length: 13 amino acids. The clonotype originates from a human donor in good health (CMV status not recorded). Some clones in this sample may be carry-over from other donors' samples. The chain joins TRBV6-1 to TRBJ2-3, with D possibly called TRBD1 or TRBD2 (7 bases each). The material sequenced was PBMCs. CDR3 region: CAIWEGAADTQYF. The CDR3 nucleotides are TGTGCCATCTGGGAGGGGGCCGCAGATACGCAGTATTTT.